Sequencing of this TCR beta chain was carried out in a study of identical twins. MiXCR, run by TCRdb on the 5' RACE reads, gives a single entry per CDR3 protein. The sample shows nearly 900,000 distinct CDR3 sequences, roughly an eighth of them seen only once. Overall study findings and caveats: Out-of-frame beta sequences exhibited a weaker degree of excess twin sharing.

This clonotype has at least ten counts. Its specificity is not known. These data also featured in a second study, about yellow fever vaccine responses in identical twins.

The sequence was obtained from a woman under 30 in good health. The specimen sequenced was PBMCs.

In nucleotides, the CDR3 is TGTGCCAGCAGCTCTTTTTCTCTGGCTGAGCAGTTCTTC. It is translated as CASSSFSLAEQFF. The chain combines TRBV7-9 with TRBJ2-1; no definite D call. Deletions cut 4 bases from V and 9 bases from J, with 13 bases between. This CDR3 spans 13 amino acids. CDR1 SEHNR and CDR2 FQNEAQ come from the germline V gene (reference sequence).